The 14 T cell receptor beta chains below come from one sample, sequenced in a study of T cells in Graves' hyperthyroidism and ophthalmopathy. Amplification yielded TCR beta CDR3 regions, with RNA transcripts as the source. A first-round RT-PCR of the TCR CDR3 used the HTBI primer set. TCRdb itself ran the multiplex PCR reads through MiXCR, one entry per CDR3 protein. The sample consists of 500,000 or so distinct CDR3 sequences, about 15% of them appearing once. The sequenced sample consisted of blood. The receptors were sampled from a woman aged 18-35 years with Graves' ophthalmopathy.

Many counts were recorded for this clonotype. CDR3 coding DNA: TGTGCCAGCAGCCAAGATGGGACTAGCGGCTCCTACGAGCAGTACTTC. As protein: CASSQDGTSGSYEQYF. The rearrangement links TRBV4-2 to TRBJ2-7, with TRBD2 matching 11 bases. Germline V lookup: CDR1 LGHNA, CDR2 YNFKEQ. The CDR3 is 16 residues long. V gave up 0 bases and J gave up 0 bases; unmatched junction bases: 1.

This clonotype was counted at least ten times. The chain has TRBV20-1 and TRBJ2-7; D is uncertain. This CDR3 has 13 residues. With 2 bases removed from V and 3 bases from J, the gap between germline ends came to 11 bases. Germline V gene data show CDR1 as DFQATT and CDR2 as SNEGSKA (reference sequence). CDR3 sequence reads: CSARILPRYEQYF. The CDR3 nucleotides read TGCAGTGCTAGAATTCTTCCCCGCTACGAGCAGTACTTC.

This clonotype was recorded at least ten times. CDR3 sequence reads: CASSLDGGGAYEQFF. The CDR3 DNA follows: TGCGCCAGCAGCTTGGATGGCGGGGGGGCCTATGAGCAGTTCTTC. V and J are TRBV5-1 and TRBJ2-1; 9 nucleotides align to TRBD2. J gave up 8 bases and V 0 bases, and 6 bases lay outside the gene matches. Germline V gene sequence: CDR1 SGHRS, CDR2 YFSETQ. The CDR3 length is 15 residues.

The rearrangement links TRBV5-1 to TRBJ2-5, with D tentatively TRBD1 or TRBD2 (6 bases each). From germline, CDR1 is SGHRS and CDR2 YFSETQ. This CDR3 region has 18 residues. V was shortened by 0 bases and J by 4 bases, with 22 bases between the two germline ends. CDR3 amino acids: CASSLEGGKGEMVETQYF. Written as DNA, the CDR3 is TGCGCCAGCAGCTTGGAGGGGGGTAAAGGAGAAATGGTAGAGACCCAGTACTTC.

This clonotype has at least ten counts. The V and J genes are TRBV30 and TRBJ1-1; D is perhaps TRBD1 (6 bases). This CDR3 is 16 amino acids long. Trimming cost V 4 bases and J 1 base, with 19 bases left between them. Per germline, CDR1 GTSNPN and CDR2 SVGIG (reference sequence). Here the CDR3 reads CAWTEVLKQGNTEAFF. The CDR3 DNA is TGTGCCTGGACTGAAGTTTTGAAACAGGGGAACACTGAAGCTTTCTTT.

This clonotype was counted ten times or more. V gene TRBV20-1 combines with J gene TRBJ2-7; 7 positions agree with TRBD2. This CDR3 spans 11 amino acids. Losses at the gene ends were 5 bases for V and 2 bases for J; bases not matched to a gene: 0. The germline gives CDR1 DFQATT, CDR2 SNEGSKA (reference sequence). CDR3 sequence reads: CSAREAYEQYF. Written as DNA, the CDR3 is TGCAGTGCTCGGGAGGCCTACGAGCAGTACTTC.

The CDR3 loop reads CAWTSDRGNYGYTF. The CDR3, as DNA: TGTGCCTGGACGTCGGACAGGGGGAACTATGGCTACACCTTC. This chain links TRBV30 with TRBJ1-2; 10 bases match TRBD1. There are 14 residues in the CDR3. The V gene's germline CDR1 is GTSNPN and CDR2 SVGIG (reference sequence). V trimming: 4 bases; J trimming: 2 bases; junction bases outside the gene matches: 4.

This clonotype was found a few times. This chain links TRBV6-2 or TRBV6-3 with TRBJ2-7; maybe TRBD2 (5 bases). This CDR3 spans 13 amino acids. The V end was cut by 7 bases, the J end by 5 bases, with 15 bases between. The germline V gene has CDR1 MNHEY and CDR2 SVGEGT. CDR3 in DNA: TGTGCCAGCACCCCGGAAGAGGGCCACGAGCAGTACTTC. Translation: CASTPEEGHEQYF.

The chain couples TRBV14 to TRBJ2-5; D remains unclear. The CDR3 covers 15 residues. V lost 0 bases and J lost 2, with 10 bases in between. Germline assignment: CDR1 SGHDN and CDR2 FVKESK. The CDR3 nucleotides are TGTGCCAGCAGCCAAGATCGGGTCCGGCAAGAGACCCAGTACTTC. This sequence encodes CASSQDRVRQETQYF.

This chain uses TRBV11-1 with TRBJ1-5; D is unclear. There are 13 residues in the CDR3. The germline V gene encodes CDR1 SGHAT and CDR2 FQDESV (reference sequence). V lost 1 base to trimming and J lost 4 bases, with 5 bases between them. The CDR3 DNA reads TGTGCCAGCAGCTTAGAAGAAAATCAGCCCCAGCATTTT. Its protein is CASSLEENQPQHF.

This clonotype appeared a few times. One end of the junction does not line up with germline, which may come from a read error. The genes are TRBV28 and TRBJ2-3, with TRBD2 identical over 13 bases. Germline CDR1 MDHEN, CDR2 SYDVKM. The CDR3 spans 16 residues. The CDR3 spells CASSPGLAGATDTRYF. DNA of the CDR3: TGTGCCAGCAGTCCCGGACTAGCGGGAGCCACAGATACGCGGTATTTT. Filled out from reference TRBV28 and TRBJ2-3, the complete variable domain reads DVKVTQSSRYLVKRTGEKVFLECVQDMDHENMFWYRQDPGLGLRLIYFSYDVKMKEKGDIPEGYSVSREKKERFSLILESASTNQTSMYLCASSPGLAGATDTRYFGPGTRLTVL.

This clonotype has at least ten counts. V usage is TRBV29-1 and J usage is TRBJ1-1; tentatively, D is TRBD1 (5 bases). V lost 6 bases and J 2 bases, leaving 10 bases between the germline ends. Germline CDR1 SQVTM, CDR2 ANQGSEA. This CDR3 comprises 12 residues. The CDR3 spells CSVIDSNTEAFF. The CDR3 nucleotides read TGCAGCGTCATCGACAGTAACACTGAAGCTTTCTTT.

The chain combines TRBV7-2 with TRBJ2-7, with D perhaps TRBD2 (6 bases). Germline loops: CDR1 SGHTA, CDR2 FQGNSA. The CDR3 covers 13 residues. Trimming stripped 5 bases from V and 5 bases from J, with 13 bases between. In DNA form, the CDR3 reads TGTGCCAGCAGCATAGGACTAATCGACGAGCAGTACTTC. Translated: CASSIGLIDEQYF.

This clonotype appeared many times. J is TRBJ1-1 and V is TRBV5-5, with D hard to call. CDR3 length: 12 amino acids. V was cut by 0 bases and J by 4 bases, with 4 bases left in between. The V gene's germline CDR1 is SGHKS and CDR2 YYEKEE (reference sequence). CDR3 DNA: TGTGCCAGCAGCTTGGTGGTCACTGAAGCTTTCTTT. Amino acid sequence: CASSLVVTEAFF.